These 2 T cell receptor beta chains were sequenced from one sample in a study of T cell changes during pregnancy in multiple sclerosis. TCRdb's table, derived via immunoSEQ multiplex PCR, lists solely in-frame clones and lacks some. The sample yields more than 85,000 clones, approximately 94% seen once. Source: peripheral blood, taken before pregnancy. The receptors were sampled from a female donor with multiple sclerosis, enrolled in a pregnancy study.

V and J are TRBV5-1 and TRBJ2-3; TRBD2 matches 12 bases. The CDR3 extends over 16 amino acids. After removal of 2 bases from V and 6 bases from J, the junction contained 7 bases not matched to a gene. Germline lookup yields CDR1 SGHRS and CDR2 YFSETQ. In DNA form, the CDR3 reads TGCGCCAGCAGCTTCGGACTAGCGGGAAGGGCGGATACGCAGTATTTT. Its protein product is CASSFGLAGRADTQYF.

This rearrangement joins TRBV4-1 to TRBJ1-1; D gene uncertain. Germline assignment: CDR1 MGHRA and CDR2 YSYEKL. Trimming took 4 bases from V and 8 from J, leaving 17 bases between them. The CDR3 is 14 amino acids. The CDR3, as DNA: TGCGCCAGCAGCCGTGTTACACCACCCTCCGAAGCTTTCTTT. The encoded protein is CASSRVTPPSEAFF.